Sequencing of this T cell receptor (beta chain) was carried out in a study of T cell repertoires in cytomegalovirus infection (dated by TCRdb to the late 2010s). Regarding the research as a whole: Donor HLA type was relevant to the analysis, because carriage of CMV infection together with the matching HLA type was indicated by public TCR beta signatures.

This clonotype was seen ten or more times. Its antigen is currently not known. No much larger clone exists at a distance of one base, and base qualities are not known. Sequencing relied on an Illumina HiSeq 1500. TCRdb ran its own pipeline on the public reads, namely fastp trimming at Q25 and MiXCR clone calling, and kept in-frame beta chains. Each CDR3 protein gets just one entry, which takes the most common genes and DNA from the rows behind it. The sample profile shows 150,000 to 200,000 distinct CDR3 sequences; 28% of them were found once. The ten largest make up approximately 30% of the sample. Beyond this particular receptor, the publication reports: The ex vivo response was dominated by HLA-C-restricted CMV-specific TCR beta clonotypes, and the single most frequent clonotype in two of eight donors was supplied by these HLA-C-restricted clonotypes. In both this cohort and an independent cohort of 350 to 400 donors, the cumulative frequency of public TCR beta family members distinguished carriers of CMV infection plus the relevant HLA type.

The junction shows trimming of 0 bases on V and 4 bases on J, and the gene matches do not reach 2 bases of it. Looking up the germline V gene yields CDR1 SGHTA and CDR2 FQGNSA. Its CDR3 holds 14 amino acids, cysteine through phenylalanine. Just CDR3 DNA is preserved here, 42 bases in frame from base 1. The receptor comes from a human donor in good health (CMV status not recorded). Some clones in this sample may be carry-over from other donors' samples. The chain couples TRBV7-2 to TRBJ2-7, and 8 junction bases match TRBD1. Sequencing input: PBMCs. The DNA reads TGTGCCAGCAGCTTAGCAGGACAGGGTTACGAGCAGTACTTC. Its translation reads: CASSLAGQGYEQYF.